This TCR beta chain was profiled in a study of human T cells and chemical hapten exposure. Study overall: Upper-back patch tests with 0.01% DPC were read at 6 days.

V lost 7 bases to trimming and J lost 0 bases; unmatched junction nucleotides: 5. Germline CDR1 DFQATT, CDR2 SNEGSKA (reference sequence). This CDR3 has 13 residues. Regarding the study as a whole: Since the donors had alopecia, their immune response may not be the same as that of healthy people. Counts of TCRs above 1 in 1000 frequency stayed unchanged with DPC sensitization.

Each CDR3 protein is one row after TCRdb ran MiXCR on the RACE reads. Seen here are some 380,000 distinct CDR3 sequences, 4.8% observed once, and the top ten hold roughly 2.4%. Time point meaning: patch test 1, 2 weeks after DPC sensitization. The treatment was: therapeutic diphenylcyclopropenone sensitization with weekly scalp DPC. People who gave samples had alopecia, were 18 to 70 years old, and were suitable for DPC. A word on this clonotype: No antigen is known for it.

This TCR came from a woman aged 45-65 years with alopecia areata. Some clones in this sample may be carry-over from other donors' samples. The sequencing here drew on whole blood, taken in connection with sensitization to the hapten diphenylcyclopropenone (DPC). The rearrangement joins TRBV20-1 to TRBJ2-7; the match to TRBD1 covers 8 bases. The CDR3 bases are TGCAGTGGAAGGACAGGGAACTCCTACGAGCAGTACTTC. Amino acid sequence: CSGRTGNSYEQYF.